What follows are 23 T cell receptor beta chains derived from one specimen sequenced in a study of spatial heterogeneity in lung cancer. Using its own MiXCR run on the 5' RACE reads, TCRdb lists one record per CDR3 protein. This table has over 50,000 distinct CDR3 sequences, about 6.3% appearing once. Time point described: sample taken at primary tumor resection. The source material was PBMCs, sampled at surgery. The receptors here all came from a female donor with early-stage non-small cell lung cancer.

V usage is TRBV7-2 and J usage is TRBJ2-1; D is unresolved. In germline, CDR1 is SGHTA, CDR2 FQGNSA. The CDR3 sequence is 12 residues long. V was trimmed by 5 bases and J by 8 bases, leaving 10 bases between them. DNA of the CDR3: TGTGCCAGCAGCCTGAGCGTATATGAGCAGTTCTTC. Its translation is CASSLSVYEQFF. The full variable domain, completed using reference TRBV7-2 and TRBJ2-1, is GAGVSQSPSNKVTEKGKDVELRCDPISGHTALYWYRQSLGQGLEFLIYFQGNSAPDKSGLPSDRFSAERTGGSVSTLTIQRTQQEDSAVYLCASSLSVYEQFFGPGTRLTVL.

The chain joins TRBV5-6 to TRBJ1-2; 8 nucleotides agree with TRBD1. The CDR3 contains 14 residues. The ends lost 4 bases at V and 4 bases at J; junction bases unmatched: 6. Germline loops: CDR1 SGHDT, CDR2 YYEEEE. The DNA of the CDR3 is TGTGCCAGCAGCAGAGACAGGGGATCCTATGGCTACACCTTC. Encoded protein: CASSRDRGSYGYTF.

This clonotype was picked up many times. The chain couples TRBV7-3 to TRBJ1-1; D is unresolved. Trimming removed 1 base from V and 1 base from J, with 7 bases in between. CDR1 is SGHTA, CDR2 FQGTGA, per germline. The CDR3 sequence is 14 residues long. As DNA, the CDR3 is TGTGCCAGCAGCTTAAACTCGGGGAACACTGAAGCTTTCTTT. Translation gives CASSLNSGNTEAFF.

This clonotype was seen repeatedly, ten times or more. V gene TRBV7-6 combines with J gene TRBJ1-1, with D possibly TRBD1 on 5 matching bases. The V and J ends lost 6 bases and 4 bases respectively, with 15 bases between them. This CDR3 region has 14 residues. Germline V gene sequence: CDR1 SGHVS, CDR2 FNYEAQ. In DNA, the CDR3 is TGTGCCAGCAGTCGGGGGACGGGCGCCACTGAAGCTTTCTTT. This sequence encodes CASSRGTGATEAFF.

V is TRBV6-1 and J is TRBJ2-7, with D hard to call. V lost 8 bases to trimming and J lost 0 bases, with 11 bases between them. Germline V lookup: CDR1 MNHNS, CDR2 SASEGT. The CDR3 has 13 residues. The DNA of the CDR3 is TGTGCCAGCGCCCCGGGTCCCTCCTACGAGCAGTACTTC. This encodes CASAPGPSYEQYF.

The V and J genes are TRBV14 and TRBJ1-1; maybe TRBD1 (5 bases). From germline, CDR1 is SGHDN and CDR2 FVKESK. Trimming left V 1 base short and J 4 bases short, with 10 bases between. The CDR3 has 14 amino acids. Written as DNA, the CDR3 is TGTGCCAGCAGCCAAGTACCAGGGACCACTGAAGCTTTCTTT. Its protein is CASSQVPGTTEAFF.

For this clonotype: A clone one base away is much larger, so this may be a read error. The chain links TRBV18 to TRBJ1-1; D uncertain. There are 13 residues in the CDR3. Per germline, CDR1 KGHSH and CDR2 LQKENI. The V end was cut by 6 bases, the J end by 3 bases, with 11 bases between. CDR3: CASSPGSYTEAFF. CDR3 coding DNA: TGTGCCAGCTCTCCTGGGTCTTACACTGAAGCTTTCTTT.

The table lists this clonotype with many counts. The CDR3 reads CAISEGGGSGNTIYF. CDR3 bases: TGTGCCATCAGTGAAGGCGGAGGCTCTGGAAACACCATATATTTT. V gene TRBV10-3 combines with J gene TRBJ1-3; D uncertain. CDR3 size: 15 residues. V gave up 3 bases and J gave up 0 bases, with 9 bases separating them. Germline loops: CDR1 ENHRY, CDR2 SYGVKD.

This clonotype has only a few counts. This chain joins TRBV6-5 and TRBJ2-3; TRBD2 matches at 9 bases. Germline V gives CDR1 MNHEY, CDR2 SVGAGI. After removal of 5 bases from V and 2 bases from J, the junction contained 8 bases not matched to a gene. The CDR3 is 16 amino acids. CDR3 nucleotides: TGTGCCAGCAGTCCCCGGGAGCGGGGGGTCACAGATACGCAGTATTTT. This sequence encodes CASSPRERGVTDTQYF.

This clonotype was seen many times. The V and J genes are TRBV9 and TRBJ1-1; weak D call: TRBD1 (5 bases). The CDR3 consists of 18 residues. CDR1 is SGDLS, CDR2 YYNGEE, per germline. V was shortened by 0 bases and J by 0 bases, with 18 bases between the two germline ends. CDR3 DNA sequence: TGTGCCAGCAGCGTAGATCCCTCACAGGAAAACATGAACACTGAAGCTTTCTTT. Its translation is CASSVDPSQENMNTEAFF.

Only a few counts were recorded for this clonotype. The chain carries TRBV6-5 and TRBJ1-3; the D is unclear. CDR1 MNHEY and CDR2 SVGAGI come from the germline V gene. There are 16 residues in the CDR3. V lost 0 bases, J lost 3 bases, and 12 bases lay in between. The CDR3 is CASSYSGLSLGNTIYF. For the CDR3, the DNA is TGTGCCAGCAGTTACTCAGGGTTGTCACTTGGAAACACCATATATTTT.

For this clonotype: One end of the junction fails to match germline, which may point to a read error. The genes are TRBV28 and TRBJ1-1, with 9 bases that match TRBD1. This CDR3 has 14 amino acids. CDR1 MDHEN and CDR2 SYDVKM come from the germline V gene. The CDR3 coding sequence is TGTGTCAGCAGCCCCGGGACAGGGCTGACTGAAGCTTTCTTT. It encodes CVSSPGTGLTEAFF.

This clonotype was counted only a few times. This rearrangement joins TRBV13 to TRBJ2-1, with 14 positions matching TRBD2. Unmatched junction bases numbered 10, after V lost 4 bases and J lost 8 bases. The CDR3 is 17 amino acids. Germline V lookup: CDR1 PRHDT, CDR2 FYEKMQ (reference sequence). CDR3 sequence reads: CASSSTYGTSGSDEQFF. The CDR3, as DNA: TGTGCCAGCAGCTCAACTTACGGGACTAGCGGGAGTGATGAGCAGTTCTTC.

This rearrangement joins TRBV27 to TRBJ2-7, with 8 bases fitting TRBD1. Germline V gene sequence: CDR1 MNHEY, CDR2 SMNVEV (reference sequence). The J segment lost 0 bases and the V segment lost 6 bases, leaving 4 bases of the junction unmatched. The CDR3 spans 14 residues. The CDR3 sequence is CASSSGGTSYEQYV. The CDR3 DNA is TGTGCCAGCAGCTCAGGGGGCACCTCCTACGAGCAGTACGTC.

This clonotype was seen repeatedly, ten times or more. J is TRBJ2-1 and V is TRBV2; D possibly corresponds to TRBD2 (6 bases). The CDR3 totals 17 residues. Germline-derived CDR1 and CDR2 are SNHLY and FYNNEI. Trimming stripped 2 bases from V and 6 bases from J, with 20 bases between. The CDR3 DNA reads TGTGCCAGCAGTGAAAGGGATTCGGGACTCCGGAGCAATGAGCAGTTCTTC. This translates into CASSERDSGLRSNEQFF.

In this sample, this clonotype turned up many times. The V and J genes are TRBV7-9 and TRBJ2-7; 7 bases match TRBD2. The CDR3 sequence is 14 residues long. The J segment lost 1 base and the V segment lost 0 bases, leaving 0 bases of the junction unmatched. Germline V lookup: CDR1 SEHNR, CDR2 FQNEAQ (reference sequence). The CDR3 DNA reads TGTGCCAGCAGCTTAGCGGGGGGGTCCTACGAGCAGTACGTC. As protein: CASSLAGGSYEQYV.

This clonotype appeared many times. V and J are TRBV6-5 and TRBJ1-5; 9 bases are a match to TRBD1. The CDR3 runs to 15 residues. Germline-derived CDR1 and CDR2 are MNHEY and SVGAGI. J was trimmed by 2 bases and V by 4 bases; bases with no gene match: 3. The CDR3: CASSWGQGGNQPQHF. The CDR3 nucleotides read TGTGCCAGCAGTTGGGGACAGGGAGGCAATCAGCCCCAGCATTTT.

This clonotype was detected many times. J is TRBJ1-5 and V is TRBV7-9; D might be TRBD1 (5 bases). The germline CDR1 and CDR2 sequences are SEHNR and FQNEAQ (reference sequence). This CDR3 has 14 amino acids. V was shortened by 1 base and J by 6 bases, with 10 bases between the two germline ends. CDR3 protein: CASSLGGGVQPQHF. CDR3 sequence (DNA): TGTGCCAGCAGCTTAGGGGGAGGGGTTCAGCCCCAGCATTTT.

This clonotype was detected only a few times. The genes are TRBV6-1 and TRBJ2-3, with 8 positions matching TRBD1. Looked up from germline, CDR1 is MNHNS and CDR2 is SASEGT. V lost 6 bases to trimming and J lost 1 base; unmatched junction nucleotides: 6. This CDR3 comprises 15 residues. The CDR3 loop is CASRTGTGRTDTQYF. In nucleotides, the CDR3 is TGTGCCAGCAGAACCGGGACAGGACGCACAGATACGCAGTATTTT.

The genes are TRBV3-1 and TRBJ1-1, with D perhaps matching TRBD1 (6 bases). There are 21 residues in the CDR3. V dropped 1 base and J dropped 2 bases, with 29 bases sitting between them. The germline V gene has CDR1 LGHDT and CDR2 YNNKEL (reference sequence). The CDR3 bases are TGTGCCAGCAGCCAAGGAACCCAGGGGTTCGGACGTTGGTCCGCTAACACTGAAGCTTTCTTT. This sequence encodes CASSQGTQGFGRWSANTEAFF.

This clonotype was counted a few times. V usage is TRBV9 and J usage is TRBJ2-2; D assignment may be TRBD1 or TRBD2 (5 bases each). The CDR3 totals 16 residues. From germline, CDR1 is SGDLS and CDR2 YYNGEE. The V end was cut by 3 bases, the J end by 5 bases, with 17 bases between. CDR3: CASSAITGTGTGELFF. CDR3 bases: TGTGCCAGCAGCGCCATTACCGGGACGGGTACCGGGGAGCTGTTTTTT.

This clonotype was counted many times. The chain combines TRBV5-6 with TRBJ1-1; D might be TRBD1 (5 bases). The CDR3 has 14 amino acids. CDR1 and CDR2 (germline): SGHDT, YYEEEE. V shed 1 base and J shed 8 bases, with 15 bases lying between them. CDR3 in amino acids: CASSLFRGVVEAFF. The CDR3 DNA reads TGTGCCAGCAGCTTGTTTAGAGGGGTCGTGGAAGCTTTCTTT.

This sequence joins TRBV18 and TRBJ2-1; 7 nucleotides match TRBD2. CDR1 and CDR2 from the germline V gene are KGHSH and LQKENI. This CDR3 has 15 amino acids. Trimming removed 4 bases from V and 5 bases from J; junction bases left unmatched: 8. CDR3 region: CASSRSVAGNNEQFF. The CDR3 nucleotides read TGTGCCAGCTCACGGTCGGTAGCGGGCAACAATGAGCAGTTCTTC.